A single sample gave rise to the 5 T cell receptor beta chains below, sequenced in a study of PD-1 blockade in classical Hodgkin lymphoma. The method was immunoSEQ multiplex PCR; TCRdb's version includes in-frame clones alone and lacks a portion of them. The table lists about 64,000 clones, more than 90% of them singletons. Time point indicated: cycle 4 day 1 (C4D1), after 5 to 7 weeks of nivolumab. Each and every patient relapsed after autologous stem cell transplantation, and patients got differing brentuximab vedotin exposure. The sequencing here drew on peripheral blood mononuclear cells (PBMCs), taken before the fourth cycle of nivolumab. Receptor source: a human donor with classical Hodgkin lymphoma.

This sequence joins TRBV10-1 and TRBJ2-7; 8 nucleotides agree with TRBD1. V was clipped by 8 bases and J by 5 bases; unmatched bases: 11. The CDR3 runs 14 residues. From germline, CDR1 is WNHNN and CDR2 SYGVQD (reference sequence). For the CDR3, the DNA is TGCGCCAGCCGAAACCGTGACAGGGGCCACGAGCAGTACTTC. It is translated as CASRNRDRGHEQYF.

This chain joins TRBV4-1 and TRBJ2-7; the D gene is possibly TRBD2 (6 bases). Between the trimmed V and J ends, which lost 2 bases and 3 bases, there was a span of 14 bases. Germline loops: CDR1 MGHRA, CDR2 YSYEKL. This CDR3 has 15 residues. The CDR3, as DNA: TGCGCCAGCAGCCAACAAACCGGGACTTTCTACGAGCAGTACTTC. It is translated as CASSQQTGTFYEQYF.

The J gene is TRBJ1-2, the V gene TRBV5-1, with D unclear. Germline lookup yields CDR1 SGHRS and CDR2 YFSETQ. The V end lost 2 bases, the J end lost 8 bases, and 10 bases lay between the germline ends. CDR3 length: 12 amino acids. The CDR3 sequence is CASSLDGWGYTF. CDR3 sequence (DNA): TGCGCCAGCAGCTTAGATGGTTGGGGCTACACCTTC.

V usage is TRBV2 and J usage is TRBJ2-7; 7 nucleotides agree with TRBD2. CDR3 size: 14 residues. The V segment lost 4 bases and the J segment 2 bases; nucleotides outside the gene matches: 5. Germline V gene sequence: CDR1 SNHLY, CDR2 FYNNEI. The CDR3 reads CASSGGGKAYEQYF. The CDR3 DNA sequence: TGTGCCAGCAGTGGCGGGGGAAAAGCCTACGAGCAGTACTTC.

CDR3 DNA sequence: TGTGCCAGCAGGGAGGGGTACGGGGAAAAACTGTTTTTT. Amino acid sequence: CASREGYGEKLFF. The V gene is TRBV2, the J gene TRBJ1-4; D may be TRBD1 (5 bases). This CDR3 region has 13 residues. The ends were cut back, 6 bases at V and 8 bases at J, with 13 bases in the middle. Germline V gives CDR1 SNHLY, CDR2 FYNNEI.